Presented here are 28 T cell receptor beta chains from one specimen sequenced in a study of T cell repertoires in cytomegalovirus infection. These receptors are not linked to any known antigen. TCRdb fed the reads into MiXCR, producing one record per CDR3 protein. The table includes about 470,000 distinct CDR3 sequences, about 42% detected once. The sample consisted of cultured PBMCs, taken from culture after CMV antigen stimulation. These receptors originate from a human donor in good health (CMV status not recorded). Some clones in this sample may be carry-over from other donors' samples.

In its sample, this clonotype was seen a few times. The CDR3 DNA reads TGTGCCAGCAGCTTGGACAACATGTACTACGAGCAGTACTTC. Translation: CASSLDNMYYEQYF. V gene TRBV7-2 combines with J gene TRBJ2-7; D may be TRBD1 (5 bases). The CDR3 loop spans 14 amino acids. V gave up 3 bases and J gave up 3 bases, with 12 bases separating them. The germline gives CDR1 SGHTA, CDR2 FQGNSA.

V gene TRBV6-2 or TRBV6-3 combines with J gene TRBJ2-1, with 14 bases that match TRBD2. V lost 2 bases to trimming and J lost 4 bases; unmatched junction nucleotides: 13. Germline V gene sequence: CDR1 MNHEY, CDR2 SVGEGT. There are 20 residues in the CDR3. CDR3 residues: CASSYPLRSTSGGEYNEQFF. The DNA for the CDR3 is TGTGCCAGCAGTTACCCACTAAGGTCGACTAGCGGGGGGGAATACAATGAGCAGTTCTTC.

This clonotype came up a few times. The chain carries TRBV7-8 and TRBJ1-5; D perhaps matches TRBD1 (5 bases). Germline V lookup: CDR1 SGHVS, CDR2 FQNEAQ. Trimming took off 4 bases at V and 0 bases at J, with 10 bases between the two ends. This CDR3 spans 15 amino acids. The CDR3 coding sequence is TGTGCCAGCAGCTCGGGACGGTATAGCAATCAGCCCCAGCATTTT. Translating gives CASSSGRYSNQPQHF. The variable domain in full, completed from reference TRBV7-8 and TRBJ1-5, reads GAGVSQSPRYKVAKRGQDVALRCDPISGHVSLFWYQQALGQGPEFLTYFQNEAQLDKSGLPSDRFFAERPEGSVSTLKIQRTQQEDSAVYLCASSSGRYSNQPQHFGDGTRLSIL.

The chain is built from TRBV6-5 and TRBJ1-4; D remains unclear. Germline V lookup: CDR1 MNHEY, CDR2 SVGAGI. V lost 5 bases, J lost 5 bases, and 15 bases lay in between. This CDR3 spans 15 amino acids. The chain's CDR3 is CASSNGRRFNEKLFF. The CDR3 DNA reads TGTGCCAGCAGTAACGGGCGGCGGTTCAATGAAAAACTGTTTTTT.

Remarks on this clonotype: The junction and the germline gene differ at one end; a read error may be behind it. As DNA, the CDR3 is TGTGCCAGCAGTTACGGGGGGGGGAATTTAGATGGCTACTCCTTC. Its translation: CASSYGGGNLDGYSF. This chain uses TRBV6-6 with TRBJ1-2, with D perhaps TRBD1 (5 bases). CDR3 length: 15 amino acids. Germline CDR1 MNHNY, CDR2 SVGAGI (reference sequence).

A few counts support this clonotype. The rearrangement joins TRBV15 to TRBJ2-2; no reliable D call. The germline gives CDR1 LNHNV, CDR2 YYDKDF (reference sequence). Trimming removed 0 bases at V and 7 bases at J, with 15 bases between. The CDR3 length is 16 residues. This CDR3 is CATSRDSANYLGELFF. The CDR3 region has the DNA TGTGCCACCAGCAGAGATTCGGCCAATTATCTCGGGGAGCTGTTTTTT.

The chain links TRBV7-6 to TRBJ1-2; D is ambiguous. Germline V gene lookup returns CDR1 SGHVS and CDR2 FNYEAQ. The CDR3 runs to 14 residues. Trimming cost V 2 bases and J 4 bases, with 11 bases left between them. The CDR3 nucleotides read TGTGCCAGCAGCTTAAGCGGCCTCATCTATGGCTACACCTTC. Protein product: CASSLSGLIYGYTF.

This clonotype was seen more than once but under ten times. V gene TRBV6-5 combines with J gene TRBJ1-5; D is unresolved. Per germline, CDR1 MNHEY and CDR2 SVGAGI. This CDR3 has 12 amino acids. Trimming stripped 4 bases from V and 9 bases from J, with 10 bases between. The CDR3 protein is CASSSGRGPQHF. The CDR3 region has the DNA TGTGCCAGCAGTTCGGGCCGGGGGCCCCAGCATTTT.

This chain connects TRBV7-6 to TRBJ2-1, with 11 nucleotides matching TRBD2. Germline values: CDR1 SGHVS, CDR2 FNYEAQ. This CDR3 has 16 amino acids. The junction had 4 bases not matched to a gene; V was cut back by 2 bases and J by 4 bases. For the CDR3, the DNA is TGTGCCAGCAGCTTACAGACTAGCGGGACATACAATGAGCAGTTCTTC. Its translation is CASSLQTSGTYNEQFF.

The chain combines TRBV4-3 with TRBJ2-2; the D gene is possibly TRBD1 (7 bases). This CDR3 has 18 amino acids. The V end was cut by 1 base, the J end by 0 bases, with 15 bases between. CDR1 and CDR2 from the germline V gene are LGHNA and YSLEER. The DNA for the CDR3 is TGCGCCAGCAGCCAAGGGGGGGCACAGGGGACGAACACCGGGGAGCTGTTTTTT. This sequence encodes CASSQGGAQGTNTGELFF.

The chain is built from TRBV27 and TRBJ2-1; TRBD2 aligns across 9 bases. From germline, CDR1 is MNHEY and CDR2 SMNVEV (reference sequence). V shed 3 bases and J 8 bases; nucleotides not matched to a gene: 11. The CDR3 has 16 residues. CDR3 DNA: TGTGCCAGCAGTTTCTCCCCTAGCGGGACAAGCCATGAGCAGTTCTTC. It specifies CASSFSPSGTSHEQFF.

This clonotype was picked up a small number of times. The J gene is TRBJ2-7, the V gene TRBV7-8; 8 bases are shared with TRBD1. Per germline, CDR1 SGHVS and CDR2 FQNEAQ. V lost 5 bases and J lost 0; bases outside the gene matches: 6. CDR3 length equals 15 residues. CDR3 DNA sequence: TGTGCCAGCAGCCCGGACAGGGTAGGCTCCTACGAGCAGTACTTC. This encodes CASSPDRVGSYEQYF.

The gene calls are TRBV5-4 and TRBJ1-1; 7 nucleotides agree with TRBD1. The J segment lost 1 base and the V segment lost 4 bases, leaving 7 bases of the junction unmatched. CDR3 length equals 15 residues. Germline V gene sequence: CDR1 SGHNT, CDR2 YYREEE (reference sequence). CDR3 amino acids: CASSTHRQGNTEAFF. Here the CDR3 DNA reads TGTGCCAGCAGCACCCACCGACAGGGGAACACTGAAGCTTTCTTT.

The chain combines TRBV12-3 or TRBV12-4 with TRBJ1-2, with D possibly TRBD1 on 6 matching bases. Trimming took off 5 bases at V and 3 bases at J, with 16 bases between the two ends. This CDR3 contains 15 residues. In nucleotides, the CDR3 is TGTGCCAGCAGTGGGGGACATACTGGGGACTATGGCTACACCTTC. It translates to CASSGGHTGDYGYTF.

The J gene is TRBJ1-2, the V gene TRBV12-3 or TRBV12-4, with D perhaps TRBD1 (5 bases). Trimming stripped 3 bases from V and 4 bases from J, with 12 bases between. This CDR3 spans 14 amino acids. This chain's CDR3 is CASSLGARGYGYTF. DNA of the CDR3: TGTGCCAGCAGTTTGGGAGCTAGGGGCTATGGCTACACCTTC.

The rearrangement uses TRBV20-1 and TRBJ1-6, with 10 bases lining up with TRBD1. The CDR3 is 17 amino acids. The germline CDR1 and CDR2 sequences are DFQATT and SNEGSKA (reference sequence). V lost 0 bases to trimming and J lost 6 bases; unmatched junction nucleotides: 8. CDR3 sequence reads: CSARDGTGVLSNSPLHF. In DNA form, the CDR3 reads TGCAGTGCTAGAGACGGGACAGGGGTACTAAGTAATTCACCCCTCCACTTT.

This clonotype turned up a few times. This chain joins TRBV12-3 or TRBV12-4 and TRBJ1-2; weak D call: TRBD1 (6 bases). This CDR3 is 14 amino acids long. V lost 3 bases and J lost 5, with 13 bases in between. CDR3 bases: TGTGCCAGCAGTTTGCCAGGGGTGATTTATGGCTACACCTTC. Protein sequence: CASSLPGVIYGYTF.

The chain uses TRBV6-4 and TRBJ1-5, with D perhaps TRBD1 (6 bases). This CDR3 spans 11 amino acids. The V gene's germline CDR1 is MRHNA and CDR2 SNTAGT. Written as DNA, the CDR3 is TGTGCAGACGAAAGGGACAAGCCCCAGCATTTT. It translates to CADERDKPQHF.

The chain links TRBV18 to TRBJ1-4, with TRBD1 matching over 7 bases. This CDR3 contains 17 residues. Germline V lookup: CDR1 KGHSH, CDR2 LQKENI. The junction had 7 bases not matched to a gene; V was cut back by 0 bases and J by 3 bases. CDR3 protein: CASSPPVQGVSNEKLFF. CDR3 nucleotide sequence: TGTGCCAGCTCACCACCGGTCCAGGGGGTGTCTAATGAAAAACTGTTTTTT.

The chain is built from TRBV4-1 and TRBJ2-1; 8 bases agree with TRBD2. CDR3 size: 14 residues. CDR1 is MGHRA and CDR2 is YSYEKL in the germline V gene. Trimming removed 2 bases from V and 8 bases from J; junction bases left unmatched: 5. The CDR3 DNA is TGCGCCAGCAGCCAAAGCGGGGGACTCGATGAGCAGTTCTTC. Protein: CASSQSGGLDEQFF.

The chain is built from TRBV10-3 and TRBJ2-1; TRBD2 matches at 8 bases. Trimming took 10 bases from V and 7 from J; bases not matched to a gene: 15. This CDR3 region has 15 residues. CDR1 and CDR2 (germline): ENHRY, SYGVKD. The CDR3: CATRGRAGEGNEQFF. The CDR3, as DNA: TGTGCCACCCGAGGTCGAGCGGGAGAGGGGAATGAGCAGTTCTTC.

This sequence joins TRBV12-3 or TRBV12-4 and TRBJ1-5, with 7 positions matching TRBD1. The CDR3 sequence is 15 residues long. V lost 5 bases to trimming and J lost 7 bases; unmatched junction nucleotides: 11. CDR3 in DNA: TGTGCCAGCAGTCCAAACCCCGGGACAGACCAGCCCCAGCATTTT. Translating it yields CASSPNPGTDQPQHF.

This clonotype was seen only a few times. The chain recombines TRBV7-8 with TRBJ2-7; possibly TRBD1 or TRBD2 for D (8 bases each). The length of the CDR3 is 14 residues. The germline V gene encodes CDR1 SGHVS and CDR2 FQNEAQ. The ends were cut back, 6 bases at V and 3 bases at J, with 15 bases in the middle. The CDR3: CASSSGTGDYEQYF. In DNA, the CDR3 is TGTGCCAGCAGTAGCGGGACAGGAGACTACGAGCAGTACTTC.

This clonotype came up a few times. CDR3 in DNA: TGTGCCAGCAGCTTAACTACAGCCACAGATACGCAGTATTTT. Translated, it gives CASSLTTATDTQYF. This sequence joins TRBV7-3 and TRBJ2-3; D is unclear. The V end lost 0 bases, the J end lost 2 bases, and 6 bases lay between the germline ends. Germline CDR1 SGHTA, CDR2 FQGTGA. This CDR3 region has 14 residues.

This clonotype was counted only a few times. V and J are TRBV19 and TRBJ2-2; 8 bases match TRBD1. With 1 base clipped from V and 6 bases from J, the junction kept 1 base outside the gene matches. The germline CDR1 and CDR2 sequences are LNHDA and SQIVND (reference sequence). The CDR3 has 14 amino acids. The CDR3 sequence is CASSIGRGPGELFF. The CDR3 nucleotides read TGTGCCAGTAGTATAGGCAGGGGGCCCGGGGAGCTGTTTTTT. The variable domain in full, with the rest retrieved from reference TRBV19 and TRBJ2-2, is DGGITQSPKYLFRKEGQNVTLSCEQNLNHDAMYWYRQDPGQGLRLIYYSQIVNDFQKGDIAEGYSVSREKKESFPLTVTSAQKNPTAFYLCASSIGRGPGELFFGEGSRLTVL.

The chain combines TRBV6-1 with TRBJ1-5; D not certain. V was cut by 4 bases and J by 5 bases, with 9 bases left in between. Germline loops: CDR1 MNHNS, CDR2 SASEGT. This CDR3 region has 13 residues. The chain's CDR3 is CASSVSGYQPQHF. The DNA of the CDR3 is TGTGCCAGCAGTGTTTCGGGGTATCAGCCCCAGCATTTT.

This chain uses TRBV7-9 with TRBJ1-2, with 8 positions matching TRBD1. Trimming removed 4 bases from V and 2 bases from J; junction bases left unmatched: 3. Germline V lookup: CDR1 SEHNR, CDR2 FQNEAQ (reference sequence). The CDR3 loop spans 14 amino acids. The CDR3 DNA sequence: TGTGCCAGCAGCTCATGGGACAGGAACTATGGCTACACCTTC. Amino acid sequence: CASSSWDRNYGYTF.

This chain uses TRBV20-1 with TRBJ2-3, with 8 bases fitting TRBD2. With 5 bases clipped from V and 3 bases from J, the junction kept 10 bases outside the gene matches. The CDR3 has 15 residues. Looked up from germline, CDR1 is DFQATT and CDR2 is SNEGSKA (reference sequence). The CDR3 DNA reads TGCAGTGCTTTTGGGCCGGGACTAGAGACAGATACGCAGTATTTT. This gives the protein CSAFGPGLETDTQYF.